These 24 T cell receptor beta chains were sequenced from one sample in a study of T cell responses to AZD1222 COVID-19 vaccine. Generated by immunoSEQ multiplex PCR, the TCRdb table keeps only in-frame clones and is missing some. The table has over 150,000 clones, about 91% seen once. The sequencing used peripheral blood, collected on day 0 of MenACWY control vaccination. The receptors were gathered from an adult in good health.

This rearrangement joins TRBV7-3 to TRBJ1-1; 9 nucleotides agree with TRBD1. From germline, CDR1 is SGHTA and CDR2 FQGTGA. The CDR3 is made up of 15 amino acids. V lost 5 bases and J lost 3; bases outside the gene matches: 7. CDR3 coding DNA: TGTGCCAGCAGCACGGGACAGGGATTGGACACTGAAGCTTTCTTT. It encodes CASSTGQGLDTEAFF.

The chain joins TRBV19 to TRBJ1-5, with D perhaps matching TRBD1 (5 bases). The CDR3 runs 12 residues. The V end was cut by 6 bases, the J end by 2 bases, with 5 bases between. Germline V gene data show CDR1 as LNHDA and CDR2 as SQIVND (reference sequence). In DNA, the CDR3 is TGTGCCAGTAGGACAGGCAATCAGCCCCAGCATTTT. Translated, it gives CASRTGNQPQHF. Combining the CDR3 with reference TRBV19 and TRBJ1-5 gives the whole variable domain DGGITQSPKYLFRKEGQNVTLSCEQNLNHDAMYWYRQDPGQGLRLIYYSQIVNDFQKGDIAEGYSVSREKKESFPLTVTSAQKNPTAFYLCASRTGNQPQHFGDGTRLSIL.

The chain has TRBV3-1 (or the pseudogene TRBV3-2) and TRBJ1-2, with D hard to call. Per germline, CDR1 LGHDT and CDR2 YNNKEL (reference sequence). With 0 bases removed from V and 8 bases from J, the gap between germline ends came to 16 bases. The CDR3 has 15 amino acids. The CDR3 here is CASSQDSQPTRGYTF. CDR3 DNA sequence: TGTGCCAGCAGCCAAGATAGCCAGCCGACGCGCGGCTACACCTTC.

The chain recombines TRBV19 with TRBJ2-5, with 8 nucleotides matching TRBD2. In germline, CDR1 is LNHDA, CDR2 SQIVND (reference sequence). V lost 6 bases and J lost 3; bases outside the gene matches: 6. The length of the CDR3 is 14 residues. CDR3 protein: CASSPGGVEETQYF. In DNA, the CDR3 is TGTGCCAGTAGCCCGGGAGGGGTAGAAGAGACCCAGTACTTC.

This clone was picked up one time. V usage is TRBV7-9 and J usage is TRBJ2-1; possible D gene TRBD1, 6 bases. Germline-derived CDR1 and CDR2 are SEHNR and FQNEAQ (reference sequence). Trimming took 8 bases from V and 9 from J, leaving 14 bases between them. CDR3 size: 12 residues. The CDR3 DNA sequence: TGTGCCAGCGTGGGTGGGGGCACTGAGCAGTTCTTC. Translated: CASVGGGTEQFF.

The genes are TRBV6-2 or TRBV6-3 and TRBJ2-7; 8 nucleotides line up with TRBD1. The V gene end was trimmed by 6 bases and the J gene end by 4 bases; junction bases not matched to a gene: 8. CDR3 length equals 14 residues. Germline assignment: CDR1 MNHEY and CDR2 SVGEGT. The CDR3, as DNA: TGTGCCAGCAGCCCAGGACAGGGTTGGTACGAGCAGTACTTC. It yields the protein CASSPGQGWYEQYF.

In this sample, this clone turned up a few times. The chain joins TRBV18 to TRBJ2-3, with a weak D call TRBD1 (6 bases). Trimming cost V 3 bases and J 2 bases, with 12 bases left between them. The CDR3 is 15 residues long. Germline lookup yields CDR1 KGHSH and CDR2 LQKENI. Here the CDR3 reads CASSPARQDTDTQYF. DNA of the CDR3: TGTGCCAGCTCACCGGCCCGACAGGACACAGATACGCAGTATTTT.

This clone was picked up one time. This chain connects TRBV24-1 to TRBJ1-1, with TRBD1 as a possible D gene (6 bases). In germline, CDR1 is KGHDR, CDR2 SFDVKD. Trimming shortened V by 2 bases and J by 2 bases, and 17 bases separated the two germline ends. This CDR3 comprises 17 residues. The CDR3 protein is CATSDCPIRGYNTEAFF. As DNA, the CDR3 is TGTGCCACCAGTGATTGCCCCATCAGGGGATACAACACTGAAGCTTTCTTT.

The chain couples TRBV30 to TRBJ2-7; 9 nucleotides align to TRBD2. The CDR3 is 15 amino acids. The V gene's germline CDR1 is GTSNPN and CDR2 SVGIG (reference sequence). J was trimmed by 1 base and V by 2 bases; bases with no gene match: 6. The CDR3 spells CAWSPGLAVSYEQYF. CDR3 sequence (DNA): TGTGCCTGGAGTCCGGGACTAGCTGTATCCTACGAGCAGTACTTC.

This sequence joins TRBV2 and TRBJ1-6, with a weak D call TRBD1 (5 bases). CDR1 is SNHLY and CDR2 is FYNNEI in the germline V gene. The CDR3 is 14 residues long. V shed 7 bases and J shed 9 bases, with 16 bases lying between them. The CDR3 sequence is CASTDLGGISPLHF. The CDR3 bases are TGTGCCAGCACTGACCTGGGGGGAATTTCACCCCTCCACTTT.

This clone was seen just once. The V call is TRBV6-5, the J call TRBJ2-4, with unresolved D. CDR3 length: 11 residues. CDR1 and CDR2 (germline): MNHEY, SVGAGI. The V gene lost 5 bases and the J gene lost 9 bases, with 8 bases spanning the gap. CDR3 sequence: CASSPRGIQYF. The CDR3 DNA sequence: TGTGCCAGCAGTCCTCGCGGCATTCAGTACTTC.

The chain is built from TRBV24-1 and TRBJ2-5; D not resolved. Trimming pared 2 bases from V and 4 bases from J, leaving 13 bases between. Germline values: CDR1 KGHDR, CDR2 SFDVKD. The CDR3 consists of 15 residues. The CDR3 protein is CATSDSVAPGETQYF. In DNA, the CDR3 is TGTGCCACCAGTGATTCGGTCGCCCCGGGAGAGACCCAGTACTTC.

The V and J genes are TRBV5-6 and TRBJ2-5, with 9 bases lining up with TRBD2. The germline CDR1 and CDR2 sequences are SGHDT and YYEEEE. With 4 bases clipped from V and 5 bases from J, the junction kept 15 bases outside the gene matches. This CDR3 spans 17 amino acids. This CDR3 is CASSAPTSGPKGETQYF. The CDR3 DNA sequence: TGTGCCAGCAGCGCCCCGACTAGCGGACCCAAGGGGGAGACCCAGTACTTC.

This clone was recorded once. The CDR3 DNA reads as TGCGCCAGCAGCCCCATTCCCGGTCAGCCCCAGCATTTT. This translates into CASSPIPGQPQHF. V usage is TRBV5-1 and J usage is TRBJ1-5, with no clear D. Germline V gene sequence: CDR1 SGHRS, CDR2 YFSETQ. V lost 4 bases and J lost 6, with 11 bases in between. This CDR3 contains 13 residues.

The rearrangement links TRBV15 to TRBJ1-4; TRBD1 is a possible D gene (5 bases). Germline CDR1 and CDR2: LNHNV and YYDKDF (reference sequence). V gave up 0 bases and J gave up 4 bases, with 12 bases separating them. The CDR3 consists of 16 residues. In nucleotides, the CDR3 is TGTGCCACCAGCAGAGACGTGGGGGAGGTTAATGAAAAACTGTTTTTT. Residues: CATSRDVGEVNEKLFF.

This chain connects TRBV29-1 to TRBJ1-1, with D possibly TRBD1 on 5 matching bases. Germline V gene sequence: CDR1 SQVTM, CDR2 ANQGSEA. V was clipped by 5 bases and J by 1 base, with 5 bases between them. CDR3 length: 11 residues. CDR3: CSVTGNTEAFF. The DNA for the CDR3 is TGCAGCGTTACAGGGAACACTGAAGCTTTCTTT.

The CDR3 is CASSAPGQPYGYTF. DNA for the CDR3: TGTGCCAGCAGCGCACCGGGACAGCCCTATGGCTACACCTTC. This chain connects TRBV9 to TRBJ1-2; 7 bases are shared with TRBD1. The V gene's germline CDR1 is SGDLS and CDR2 YYNGEE. CDR3 size: 14 residues. V shed 3 bases, J shed 4 bases, and the junction held 6 bases outside the gene matches.

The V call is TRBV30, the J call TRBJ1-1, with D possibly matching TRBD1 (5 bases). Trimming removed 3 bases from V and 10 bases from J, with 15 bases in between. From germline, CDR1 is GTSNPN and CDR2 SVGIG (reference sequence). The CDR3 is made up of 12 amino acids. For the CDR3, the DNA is TGTGCCTGGAGGAAAGCGGGGGGTGTAGCTTTCTTT. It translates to CAWRKAGGVAFF.

This CDR3 is CASREQETQYF. The CDR3 region has the DNA TGTGCCAGCAGAGAACAAGAGACCCAGTACTTC. The J gene is TRBJ2-5, the V gene TRBV28; no clear D. Germline CDR1 MDHEN, CDR2 SYDVKM. The CDR3 is 11 residues long. The V and J ends lost 6 bases and 2 bases respectively, with 4 bases between them. Complete variable domain (other parts from reference TRBV28 and TRBJ2-5): DVKVTQSSRYLVKRTGEKVFLECVQDMDHENMFWYRQDPGLGLRLIYFSYDVKMKEKGDIPEGYSVSREKKERFSLILESASTNQTSMYLCASREQETQYFGPGTRLLVL.

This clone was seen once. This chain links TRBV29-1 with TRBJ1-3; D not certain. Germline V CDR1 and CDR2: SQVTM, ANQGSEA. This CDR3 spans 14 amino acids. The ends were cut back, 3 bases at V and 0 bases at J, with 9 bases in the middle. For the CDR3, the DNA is TGCAGCGTTGATGGTCAGATCTCTGGAAACACCATATATTTT. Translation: CSVDGQISGNTIYF.

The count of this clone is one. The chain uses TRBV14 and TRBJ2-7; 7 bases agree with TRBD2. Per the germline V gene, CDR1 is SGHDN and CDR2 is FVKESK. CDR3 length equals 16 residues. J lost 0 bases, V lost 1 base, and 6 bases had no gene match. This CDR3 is CASSQVPAGVSYEQYF. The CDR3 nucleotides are TGTGCCAGCAGCCAAGTACCGGCGGGAGTCTCCTACGAGCAGTACTTC.

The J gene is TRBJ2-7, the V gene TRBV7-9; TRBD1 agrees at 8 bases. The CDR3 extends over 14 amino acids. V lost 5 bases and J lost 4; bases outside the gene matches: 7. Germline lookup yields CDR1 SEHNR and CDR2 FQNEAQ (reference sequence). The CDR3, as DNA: TGTGCCAGCAGCCAGCGGACAGGGCATTACGAGCAGTACTTC. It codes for CASSQRTGHYEQYF.

The CDR3 is CASRGNTEAFF. The CDR3 DNA follows: TGTGCCAGCAGGGGGAACACTGAAGCTTTCTTT. The chain carries TRBV12-3 or TRBV12-4 and TRBJ1-1; D is uncertain. This CDR3 comprises 11 residues. V lost 6 bases and J 1 base, leaving 3 bases between the germline ends.

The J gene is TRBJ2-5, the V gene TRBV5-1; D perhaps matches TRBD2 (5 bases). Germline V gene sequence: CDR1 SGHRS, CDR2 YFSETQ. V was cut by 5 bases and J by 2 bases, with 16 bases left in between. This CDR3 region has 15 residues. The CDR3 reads CASSPGNPGQETQYF. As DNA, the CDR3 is TGCGCCAGCAGTCCCGGGAATCCGGGGCAAGAGACCCAGTACTTC. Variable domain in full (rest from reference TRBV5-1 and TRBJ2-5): KAGVTQTPRYLIKTRGQQVTLSCSPISGHRSVSWYQQTPGQGLQFLFEYFSETQRNKGNFPGRFSGRQFSNSRSEMNVSTLELGDSALYLCASSPGNPGQETQYFGPGTRLLVL.